The T cell receptor (beta chain) under discussion was sequenced for a study of blood T cell repertoires in COVID-19. Study-wide context: COVID-19 samples from acute and convalescent phases originated in the United States, Italy and Spain. T cells, B-cell-depleted T cells, or PBMCs provided the cDNA or gDNA that served as material.

This clone was recorded a few times. CDR3 length: 15 residues. Germline CDR1 is MNHNS and CDR2 is SASEGT. V trimming: 3 bases; J trimming: 4 bases; junction bases outside the gene matches: 7. Produced via immunoSEQ multiplex PCR; TCRdb's table is partial and in-frame only. The repertoire consists of 95,000 to 150,000 clones, with just under 80% occurring once and the leading ten covering 16%. The gene calls are TRBV6-1 and TRBJ1-2, with TRBD1 matching 8 bases. Source material: peripheral blood. The clonotype comes from a man in his 60s with active or convalescent COVID-19. The CDR3 bases are TGTGCCAGCAGTGACCGGACAGGGATGATCTATGGCTACACCTTC. It is translated as CASSDRTGMIYGYTF.